This T cell receptor (beta chain) was identified during a study of blood T cell repertoires in COVID-19. On the study more broadly: Nucleic acid was either cDNA or gDNA, and it came from T cells, B-cell-depleted T cells, or PBMCs.

In the original workflow: Researchers report that nucleated cell counts were estimated from reference gene primer amplification. The data were produced by immunoSEQ multiplex PCR, yet TCRdb's version contains in-frame clones alone and is incomplete. That table supplies the V and J calls and clone size; D and trimming were determined from the DNA. The sample lists about 420,000 clones, around nine tenths occurring once. Those enrolled in Seattle joined during active infection and were followed longitudinally afterward. The CDR3 is made up of 16 amino acids. The V end lost 4 bases, the J end lost 7 bases, and 17 bases lay between the germline ends. Per germline, CDR1 LGHDT and CDR2 YNNKEL (reference sequence).

The rearrangement joins TRBV3-1 (or the pseudogene TRBV3-2) to TRBJ1-6; D gene ambiguous. Source material: peripheral blood. The receptor's source is a man between 18 and 35 years old with COVID-19, enrolled during active disease. The CDR3 DNA is TGTGCCAGCAGCCGGGAGCCGGGCCAGTCAAATTCACCCCTCCACTTT. It is translated as CASSREPGQSNSPLHF.